The 22 T cell receptor beta chains presented below share a single source sample, sequenced in a study of CD8+ T cells in alopecia areata. Documented treatment: oral pan-JAK inhibitor, 5-10 mg twice daily. Reverse transcribed after extraction, RNA yielded cDNA as the sequencing template. Repertoires were generated with immunoSEQ multiplex PCR, while TCRdb's copy carries only in-frame clones and drops some. The profile shows 150,000 to 200,000 clones, about three fifths of them singletons. The material was CD4+ T cells sorted from blood, obtained at week 24, from a patient treated with tofacitinib. These receptor sequences come from a human donor with alopecia areata.

This clone appeared a few times. The rearrangement joins TRBV2 to TRBJ1-5; tentatively, D is TRBD1 (5 bases). Per germline, CDR1 SNHLY and CDR2 FYNNEI. V shed 3 bases and J shed 1 base, with 7 bases lying between them. This CDR3 region has 14 residues. The CDR3 DNA sequence: TGTGCCAGCAGTGAGGGACCGAGCAATCAGCCCCAGCATTTT. Protein product: CASSEGPSNQPQHF. Variable domain in full (rest from reference TRBV2 and TRBJ1-5): EPEVTQTPSHQVTQMGQEVILRCVPISNHLYFYWYRQILGQKVEFLVSFYNNEISEKSEIFDDQFSVERPDGSNFTLKIRSTKLEDSAMYFCASSEGPSNQPQHFGDGTRLSIL.

J is TRBJ1-2 and V is TRBV30; 9 bases map to TRBD1. From germline, CDR1 is GTSNPN and CDR2 SVGIG (reference sequence). J gave up 7 bases and V 5 bases, and 5 bases lay outside the gene matches. The CDR3 totals 12 residues. CDR3 bases: TGTGCCTGGGACAGGGGGTTCGGTGGCTACACCTTC. Its protein product is CAWDRGFGGYTF.

This clone has only one observation. Different DNA sequences within this sample yield the same CDR3. This chain connects TRBV5-1 to TRBJ2-7; 8 bases agree with TRBD1. Germline assignment: CDR1 SGHRS and CDR2 YFSETQ. This CDR3 has 14 residues. V trimming: 4 bases; J trimming: 4 bases; junction bases outside the gene matches: 7. The CDR3: CASSLGQGAYEQYF. CDR3 sequence (DNA): TGCGCCAGCAGCCTAGGACAGGGTGCGTACGAGCAGTACTTC.

This CDR3 reads CAWSVITNSEQFF. The CDR3 DNA follows: TGTGCCTGGAGTGTTATAACCAACAGTGAGCAGTTCTTC. V and J are TRBV30 and TRBJ2-1; no clear D gene. This CDR3 comprises 13 residues. The germline CDR1 and CDR2 sequences are GTSNPN and SVGIG (reference sequence). V shed 0 bases and J shed 9 bases, with 12 bases lying between them.

The DNA of the CDR3 is TGCAGCGTTGTCGAGGGTGCTTTGGGCAATGAGCAGTTCTTC. It translates to CSVVEGALGNEQFF. The chain couples TRBV29-1 to TRBJ2-1, with a tentative D call TRBD2 (5 bases). Germline V gives CDR1 SQVTM, CDR2 ANQGSEA. V lost 4 bases and J lost 6, with 16 bases in between. The length of the CDR3 is 14 residues.

This clone was counted between two and nine times. The genes are TRBV29-1 and TRBJ2-7; D perhaps matches TRBD2 (5 bases). V was clipped by 4 bases and J by 3 bases, with 10 bases between them. Germline CDR1 is SQVTM and CDR2 is ANQGSEA. This CDR3 spans 12 amino acids. The CDR3 spells CSVVLEGYEQYF. CDR3 DNA: TGCAGCGTTGTGTTAGAGGGCTACGAGCAGTACTTC.

This chain joins TRBV5-4 and TRBJ2-1; 9 bases fit TRBD1. The junction had 9 bases not matched to a gene; V was cut back by 4 bases and J by 10 bases. The CDR3 is made up of 14 amino acids. Germline V lookup: CDR1 SGHNT, CDR2 YYREEE (reference sequence). The CDR3 bases are TGTGCCAGCAGCGTCCGGGACAGGGAAATCGAGCAGTTCTTC. Protein product: CASSVRDREIEQFF.

This clone was seen only a few times. This sequence joins TRBV29-1 and TRBJ2-7; perhaps TRBD2 as D (7 bases). The CDR3 extends over 14 amino acids. Germline assignment: CDR1 SQVTM and CDR2 ANQGSEA. Trimming shortened V by 7 bases and J by 4 bases, and 20 bases separated the two germline ends. CDR3: CSARGAGALYEQYF. CDR3 sequence (DNA): TGCAGCGCCCGAGGGGCGGGGGCCCTGTACGAGCAGTACTTC.

This sequence joins TRBV5-1 and TRBJ1-2, with TRBD1 matching over 8 bases. V was clipped by 4 bases and J by 6 bases; unmatched bases: 5. The V gene's germline CDR1 is SGHRS and CDR2 YFSETQ. This CDR3 spans 13 amino acids. The CDR3 bases are TGCGCCAGCAGCCTTGCACAGGGGGATGGCTACACCTTC. Its protein product is CASSLAQGDGYTF.

The V call is TRBV5-1, the J call TRBJ2-7; the D is unclear. Germline values: CDR1 SGHRS, CDR2 YFSETQ. V was shortened by 2 bases and J by 5 bases, with 8 bases between the two germline ends. The CDR3 runs to 12 residues. This CDR3 reads CASSLTENEQYF. The CDR3 DNA is TGCGCCAGCAGCTTAACGGAGAACGAGCAGTACTTC. The full variable domain, in which reference TRBV5-1 and TRBJ2-7 provide the parts outside the CDR3, is KAGVTQTPRYLIKTRGQQVTLSCSPISGHRSVSWYQQTPGQGLQFLFEYFSETQRNKGNFPGRFSGRQFSNSRSEMNVSTLELGDSALYLCASSLTENEQYFGPGTRLTVT.

V gene TRBV5-1 combines with J gene TRBJ2-1; D gene ambiguous. Trimming stripped 1 base from V and 12 bases from J, with 14 bases between. The length of the CDR3 is 13 residues. The germline CDR1 and CDR2 sequences are SGHRS and YFSETQ. CDR3 loop: CASSLSVSWGQFF. CDR3 in DNA: TGCGCCAGCAGCTTGTCAGTATCATGGGGGCAGTTCTTC.

This rearrangement joins TRBV5-1 to TRBJ2-1; 8 positions match TRBD2. Germline CDR1 is SGHRS and CDR2 is YFSETQ. The CDR3 consists of 14 residues. V was pared by 4 bases and J by 3 bases, with 3 bases of the junction left unmatched. As DNA, the CDR3 is TGCGCCAGCAGCGACGGGACTAGCTACAATGAGCAGTTCTTC. It codes for CASSDGTSYNEQFF.

The genes are TRBV14 and TRBJ2-7, with TRBD1 matching over 9 bases. This CDR3 contains 14 residues. Unmatched junction bases numbered 3, after V lost 3 bases and J lost 3 bases. Germline V gene lookup returns CDR1 SGHDN and CDR2 FVKESK. CDR3 protein: CASSHRQGGYEQYF. CDR3 coding DNA: TGTGCCAGCAGCCACAGACAGGGGGGCTACGAGCAGTACTTC.

This clone was seen only a few times. V gene TRBV30 combines with J gene TRBJ2-1, with 9 bases aligning to TRBD2. The CDR3 is made up of 12 amino acids. Germline lookup yields CDR1 GTSNPN and CDR2 SVGIG (reference sequence). The trim removed 5 bases at V and 9 bases at J, leaving 5 bases unmatched. DNA for the CDR3: TGTGCCTGGTCGGGACTAGCTAGTGAGCAGTTCTTC. Translated, it gives CAWSGLASEQFF. Full variable domain (remainder filled in from reference TRBV30 and TRBJ2-1): SQTIHQWPATLVQPVGSPLSLECTVEGTSNPNLYWYRQAAGRGLQLLFYSVGIGQISSEVPQNLSASRPQDRQFILSSKKLLLSDSGFYLCAWSGLASEQFFGPGTRLTVL.

There are a few counts of this clone. The chain joins TRBV29-1 to TRBJ2-3; TRBD1 agrees at 7 bases. V lost 3 bases to trimming and J lost 3 bases; unmatched junction nucleotides: 6. There are 14 residues in the CDR3. Germline V CDR1 and CDR2: SQVTM, ANQGSEA. This CDR3 is CSVDVRQGTDTQYF. The DNA of the CDR3 is TGCAGCGTTGACGTCCGACAGGGTACAGATACGCAGTATTTT.

This clone was counted a few times. The V call is TRBV11-1, the J call TRBJ2-4; D gene ambiguous. Per the germline V gene, CDR1 is SGHAT and CDR2 is FQDESV (reference sequence). There are 13 residues in the CDR3. Trimming removed 6 bases at V and 0 bases at J, with 6 bases between. The CDR3 is CASRGLAKNIQYF. Written as DNA, the CDR3 is TGTGCCAGCAGGGGTCTAGCCAAAAACATTCAGTACTTC.

This clone was found a few times. The J gene is TRBJ1-1, the V gene TRBV29-1, with D unclear. Germline V gene sequence: CDR1 SQVTM, CDR2 ANQGSEA. The germline V and J ends were trimmed by 7 bases and 4 bases, with 13 bases remaining between them. This CDR3 contains 12 residues. The CDR3: CSAQTQATEAFF. The CDR3 coding sequence is TGCAGCGCTCAAACTCAGGCCACTGAAGCTTTCTTT. The full variable domain, completed using reference TRBV29-1 and TRBJ1-1, is SAVISQKPSRDICQRGTSLTIQCQVDSQVTMMFWYRQQPGQSLTLIATANQGSEATYESGFVIDKFPISRPNLTFSTLTVSNMSPEDSSIYLCSAQTQATEAFFGQGTRLTVV.

The rearrangement links TRBV4-1 to TRBJ2-3; TRBD1 is a possible D gene (6 bases). CDR3 length equals 13 residues. Trimming took 8 bases from V and 3 from J, leaving 12 bases between them. Germline assignment: CDR1 MGHRA and CDR2 YSYEKL. For the CDR3, the DNA is TGCGCCAGCGGGGGCGCCTCAACAGATACGCAGTATTTT. This encodes CASGGASTDTQYF.

This clone was found a few times. This rearrangement joins TRBV7-2 to TRBJ1-3; D gene unclear. V lost 2 bases and J lost 2, with 10 bases in between. Germline V gene sequence: CDR1 SGHTA, CDR2 FQGNSA. The CDR3 spans 15 residues. CDR3 protein: CASSLQAGPGNTIYF. CDR3 sequence (DNA): TGTGCCAGCAGCTTACAGGCAGGACCTGGAAACACCATATATTTT.

A note on this clone: Additional DNA sequences in this sample encode the identical CDR3. Here the CDR3 reads CSAGDGYTF. The CDR3 bases are TGCAGCGCGGGAGATGGCTACACCTTC. J is TRBJ1-2 and V is TRBV29-1; no firm D call. V shed 7 bases and J shed 6 bases, with 6 bases lying between them. The CDR3 contains 9 residues. Germline V gives CDR1 SQVTM, CDR2 ANQGSEA.

This sequence joins TRBV29-1 and TRBJ1-2; 7 positions match TRBD1. Per the germline V gene, CDR1 is SQVTM and CDR2 is ANQGSEA. This CDR3 has 13 amino acids. V shed 4 bases, J shed 7 bases, and the junction held 9 bases outside the gene matches. Here the CDR3 DNA reads TGCAGCGTTGGAGGACAGGTTGTCGCTGGCTACACCTTC. Translating gives CSVGGQVVAGYTF.

In its sample, this clone was seen a few times. V is TRBV5-1 and J is TRBJ2-5; D possibly corresponds to TRBD2 (5 bases). Trimming left V 2 bases short and J 4 bases short, with 18 bases between. The V gene's germline CDR1 is SGHRS and CDR2 YFSETQ. The CDR3 extends over 16 amino acids. The CDR3 nucleotides read TGCGCCAGCAGCTTTGGCAGTCGGAGCGAGGGAGAGACCCAGTACTTC. This codes for CASSFGSRSEGETQYF. The full variable domain, with the rest looked up from reference TRBV5-1 and TRBJ2-5, is KAGVTQTPRYLIKTRGQQVTLSCSPISGHRSVSWYQQTPGQGLQFLFEYFSETQRNKGNFPGRFSGRQFSNSRSEMNVSTLELGDSALYLCASSFGSRSEGETQYFGPGTRLLVL.